This T cell receptor (beta chain) was profiled in a study of T cell repertoires in cytomegalovirus infection. On the study more broadly: CMV epitopes in the study were HLA-C-restricted (recently identified) and HLA-B-restricted (well studied). Evidence of both CMV infection and a matching HLA type came from public TCR beta signatures. General observations from the study: Carriers of CMV plus the relevant HLA were identified by cumulative public TCR beta family frequency. Dominating the ex vivo response were TCR beta clonotypes that were CMV-specific and HLA-C-restricted.

One entry per CDR3 protein, called by TCRdb with MiXCR from the reads. The sample has 640,000 or so distinct CDR3 sequences; roughly a third are singletons. Trimming removed 2 bases from V and 3 bases from J, with 15 bases in between. CDR3 length: 16 amino acids. The germline V gene has CDR1 MNHEY and CDR2 SVGAGI. This clonotype turned up a few times. The target antigen is unknown. The clonotype comes from a human donor in good health (CMV status not recorded). Some clones in this sample may be carry-over from other donors' samples. The material sequenced was cultured PBMCs, taken from culture after CMV antigen stimulation. V usage is TRBV6-5 and J usage is TRBJ2-3; TRBD1 is a possible D gene (6 bases). The CDR3 spells CASSYGRGSWTDTQYF. The CDR3, as DNA: TGTGCCAGCAGTTACGGCAGGGGTAGTTGGACAGATACGCAGTATTTT.